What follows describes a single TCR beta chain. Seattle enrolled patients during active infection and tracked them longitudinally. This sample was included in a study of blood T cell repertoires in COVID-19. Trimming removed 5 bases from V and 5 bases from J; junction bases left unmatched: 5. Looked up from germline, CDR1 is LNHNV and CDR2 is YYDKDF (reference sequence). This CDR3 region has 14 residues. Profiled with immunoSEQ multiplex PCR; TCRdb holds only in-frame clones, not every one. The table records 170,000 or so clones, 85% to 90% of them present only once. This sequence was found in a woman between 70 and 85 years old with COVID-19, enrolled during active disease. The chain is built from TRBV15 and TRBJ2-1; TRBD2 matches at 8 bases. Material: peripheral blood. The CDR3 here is CATSGGLVNNEQFF. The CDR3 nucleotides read TGTGCCACCAGCGGGGGACTAGTTAACAATGAGCAGTTCTTC.